This TCR beta chain was retrieved from a study of response to subunit inactivated influenza vaccine. Study-wide points: That few new T cells are recruited by each seasonal influenza vaccination was the authors' suggestion.

This clonotype was picked up many times. What it binds is unknown. The CDR3 length is 13 residues. V shed 3 bases and J 7 bases; nucleotides not matched to a gene: 5. TCRdb ran MiXCR on the RT-PCR reads and lists one entry per CDR3 protein. The sample records roughly 650,000 distinct CDR3 sequences, 14% being singletons. The chain recombines TRBV12-3 or TRBV12-4 with TRBJ1-2, with 7 bases that match TRBD1. This sequence originates from a man over 45 who received an inactivated influenza vaccine. The material sequenced was PBMCs from blood, taken approximately 15 days before vaccination. This CDR3 is CASSFHRGSGYTF. CDR3 sequence (DNA): TGTGCCAGCAGTTTCCACAGGGGCTCTGGCTACACCTTC.